The rows below give T cell receptor beta chains drawn from one sample of a study of T cells in Graves' hyperthyroidism and ophthalmopathy. TCRdb fed the multiplex PCR reads into MiXCR, producing one record per CDR3 protein. This table has about 290,000 distinct CDR3 sequences, about an eighth appearing once. Material for sequencing was blood. All receptors come from a woman in her twenties or thirties with Graves' hyperthyroidism that later progressed to Graves' ophthalmopathy. Both conserved end residues are part of each CDR3. Each record gives: CDR3 DNA, CDR3 protein, V gene, D gene, clone size, J gene. D genes are given only for firm matches. Clone size, where shown, is once, few, many, or a class for clones that have expanded.

TGTGCCAGTAGTGCTTGGCTGGGACTAGCGGGAGGGCCAGGCTACAATGAGCAGTTCTTC CASSAWLGLAGGPGYNEQFF TRBV19 TRBD2 many TRBJ2-1
TGTGCCACCACCCCCCGGACAGGGGAAAAGCCCCAGCATTTT CATTPRTGEKPQHF TRBV5-6 TRBD1 many TRBJ1-5
TGTGCCTGGAGTAAGAGGGAGGCCAACGTCCTGACTTTC CAWSKREANVLTF TRBV30 NA few TRBJ2-6
TGTGCCAGCAGCCATGGTTCCGGGACAGGGGGCGATGAGCAGTACTTC CASSHGSGTGGDEQYF TRBV4-2 TRBD1 NA TRBJ2-7
TGTGCCAGCAGTTACATCGGGGTTGGGAGTTCTGAGGTCCTGACTTTC CASSYIGVGSSEVLTF TRBV6-2/TRBV6-3 NA few TRBJ2-6
TGTGCCAGCAGCTTCGAGAGCGAGGGAGCTTTCTTT CASSFESEGAFF TRBV7-9 NA few TRBJ1-1
TGTGCCAGCAGCTTAATGGCTAGTGGGACAGATACGCAGTATTTT CASSLMASGTDTQYF TRBV7-3 NA many TRBJ2-3
TGTGCCAGCAGTAGCCCGACTAGCGGATACACCGGGGAGCTGTTTTTT CASSSPTSGYTGELFF TRBV2 TRBD2 NA TRBJ2-2
TGCGCCAGCAGCTTGGTTCCACACAATGAGCAGTTCTTC CASSLVPHNEQFF TRBV5-1 NA NA TRBJ2-1
TGTGCCATCGAAGACGTCATCGCGGAGCATGAGCAGTTCTTC CAIEDVIAEHEQFF TRBV10-3 NA many TRBJ2-1
TGTGCCAGCGGGGGGGGCGCAGACGAGCAGTACTTC CASGGGADEQYF TRBV6-1 NA many TRBJ2-7
TGCAGTGCTAGCACGGGACTAGCGACCTACGAGCAGTACTTC CSASTGLATYEQYF TRBV20-1 TRBD2 many TRBJ2-7
TGTGCCAGCAGCTTAGAGGGGGCAGGCATTCAGTACTTC CASSLEGAGIQYF TRBV7-2 TRBD1 few TRBJ2-4
TGTGCCAGCAGCCTCAACAGGGATGGGATGAACACTGAAGCTTTCTTT CASSLNRDGMNTEAFF TRBV9 NA once TRBJ1-1
TGTGCCTGGCTTCACCGGGACACCTACAATGAGCAGTTCTTC CAWLHRDTYNEQFF TRBV30 NA NA TRBJ2-1
TGTGCCAGCAGCTTAGTTCACCAGGGAGGCACTGAAGCTTTCTTT CASSLVHQGGTEAFF TRBV7-9 NA many TRBJ1-1